The 12 T cell receptor beta chains below all came from one sample that was sequenced in a study of OX40 agonist ivuxolimab in advanced cancers. Library preparation employed the immunoSEQ multiplex PCR assay. Sourced from immuneACCESS, this table was stored by TCRdb with only in-frame sequences that have V and J called. A share of the clones is absent; for the studies checked, an unresolved V gene accounts for under half, and the remainder has no known explanation. The sample profile shows more than 25,000 clones; more than 70% of them were found once. The biggest ten clones account for more than 25% of the sample. Material: CD4+ or CD8+ T cells sorted from blood, obtained in a trial of the OX40 agonist ivuxolimab. Every receptor here comes from an adult with an advanced solid tumor such as melanoma, head and neck, liver or kidney cancer.

The J gene is TRBJ2-2, the V gene TRBV7-9; 9 nucleotides align to TRBD1. This CDR3 has 15 amino acids. V was clipped by 5 bases and J by 3 bases; unmatched bases: 4. Germline lookup yields CDR1 SEHNR and CDR2 FQNEAQ (reference sequence). The CDR3 coding sequence is TGTGCCAGCAGCGGCCGGGACAGGGACACCGGGGAGCTGTTTTTT. Amino acid sequence: CASSGRDRDTGELFF.

The chain has TRBV7-2 and TRBJ1-5; D is uncertain. V lost 2 bases and J 2 bases, leaving 4 bases between the germline ends. Germline V gene sequence: CDR1 SGHTA, CDR2 FQGNSA. The CDR3 is 13 amino acids. The DNA of the CDR3 is TGTGCCAGCAGCTTACAGCGCAATCAGCCCCAGCATTTT. Translation gives CASSLQRNQPQHF.

V is TRBV5-4 and J is TRBJ2-3; tentatively, D is TRBD2 (7 bases). The V gene's germline CDR1 is SGHNT and CDR2 YYREEE (reference sequence). V was pared by 4 bases and J by 4 bases, with 19 bases between. The CDR3 runs 16 residues. CDR3 loop: CASSQGGAYPPDTQYF. The CDR3 DNA reads TGTGCCAGCAGCCAAGGGGGGGCTTATCCTCCAGATACGCAGTATTTT.

This chain links TRBV5-1 with TRBJ2-1, with 12 bases matching TRBD2. The CDR3 has 16 amino acids. Germline CDR1 is SGHRS and CDR2 is YFSETQ. J lost 8 bases, V lost 2 bases, and 8 bases had no gene match. CDR3 DNA: TGCGCCAGCAGCTTCCGACTAGCGGGAGCCCAAGATGAGCAGTTCTTC. It yields the protein CASSFRLAGAQDEQFF.

This clone was counted a few times. The chain has TRBV6-4 and TRBJ2-6; D ambiguous. V lost 0 bases to trimming and J lost 4 bases, with 10 bases between them. The length of the CDR3 is 16 residues. Germline V gives CDR1 MRHNA, CDR2 SNTAGT. The DNA of the CDR3 is TGTGCCAGCAGTGACTCTGGAGCAACCGGGGCCAACGTCCTGACTTTC. It is translated as CASSDSGATGANVLTF.

This clone was detected only a few times. The chain employs TRBV19 and TRBJ2-7, with 9 bases identical to TRBD2. Germline assignment: CDR1 LNHDA and CDR2 SQIVND (reference sequence). V was pared by 6 bases and J by 5 bases, with 8 bases of the junction left unmatched. The CDR3 extends over 14 amino acids. The CDR3 loop reads CASSKREDGHEQYF. CDR3 nucleotides: TGTGCCAGTAGCAAGCGGGAGGACGGCCACGAGCAGTACTTC. The full variable domain, rest sourced from reference TRBV19 and TRBJ2-7, is DGGITQSPKYLFRKEGQNVTLSCEQNLNHDAMYWYRQDPGQGLRLIYYSQIVNDFQKGDIAEGYSVSREKKESFPLTVTSAQKNPTAFYLCASSKREDGHEQYFGPGTRLTVT.

The chain has TRBV19 and TRBJ2-7, with TRBD2 identical over 8 bases. Unmatched junction bases numbered 6, after V lost 6 bases and J lost 5 bases. This CDR3 region has 13 residues. Germline-derived CDR1 and CDR2 are LNHDA and SQIVND (reference sequence). CDR3 loop: CASSPRGGDEQYF. Written as DNA, the CDR3 is TGTGCCAGTAGCCCCCGGGGGGGCGACGAGCAGTACTTC.

This chain connects TRBV14 to TRBJ2-5; no reliable D call. The CDR3 is 13 residues long. Germline V gene sequence: CDR1 SGHDN, CDR2 FVKESK. V lost 4 bases and J 5 bases, leaving 11 bases between the germline ends. DNA of the CDR3: TGTGCCAGCAGCCCCGACCAGCTGGAGACCCAGTACTTC. It encodes CASSPDQLETQYF.

The J gene is TRBJ2-1, the V gene TRBV28; 9 bases line up with TRBD2. This CDR3 comprises 15 residues. Per germline, CDR1 MDHEN and CDR2 SYDVKM. The V gene end was trimmed by 6 bases and the J gene end by 7 bases; junction bases not matched to a gene: 10. The CDR3 reads CASRAAGGVTNEQFF. The CDR3 DNA reads as TGTGCCAGCAGAGCAGCGGGAGGAGTTACGAATGAGCAGTTCTTC.

The chain employs TRBV30 and TRBJ2-2; perhaps TRBD2 as D (5 bases). The germline V and J ends were trimmed by 3 bases and 3 bases, with 11 bases remaining between them. CDR1 is GTSNPN and CDR2 is SVGIG in the germline V gene (reference sequence). The CDR3 runs to 14 residues. The CDR3: CAWSKGAYTGELFF. In DNA form, the CDR3 reads TGTGCCTGGAGCAAGGGAGCGTACACCGGGGAGCTGTTTTTT.

The rearrangement uses TRBV25-1 and TRBJ2-5; TRBD1 or TRBD2 may be the D gene (5 bases each). V was shortened by 2 bases and J by 1 base, with 11 bases between the two germline ends. Germline V gene lookup returns CDR1 MGHDK and CDR2 SYGVNS. This CDR3 region has 15 residues. CDR3 residues: CASSEGDGPQETQYF. CDR3 DNA: TGTGCCAGCAGTGAAGGGGACGGACCCCAAGAGACCCAGTACTTC.

The chain uses TRBV21-1 and TRBJ2-2; the DNA was not compared with TRBD2, the D call given in the table. TRBV21-1 is labeled a pseudogene. The CDR3 sequence is 15 residues long. The CDR3 DNA reads as TGTGCCAGCAGCAAAGGTGGCCTTCTAGGCGGGGAGCTGTTTTTT. Protein product: CASSKGGLLGGELFF.